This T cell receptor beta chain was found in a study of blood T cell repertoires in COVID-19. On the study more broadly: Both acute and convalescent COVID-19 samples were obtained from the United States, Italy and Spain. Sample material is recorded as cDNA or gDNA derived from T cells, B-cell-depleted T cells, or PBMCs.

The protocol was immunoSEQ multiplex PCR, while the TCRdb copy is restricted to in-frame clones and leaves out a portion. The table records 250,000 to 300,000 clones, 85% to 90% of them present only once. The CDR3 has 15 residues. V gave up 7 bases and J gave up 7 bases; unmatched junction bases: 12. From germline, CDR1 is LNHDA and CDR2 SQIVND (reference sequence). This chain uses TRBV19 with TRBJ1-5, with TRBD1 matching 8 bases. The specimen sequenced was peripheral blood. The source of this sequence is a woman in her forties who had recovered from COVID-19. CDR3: CASMRPTGGGQPQHF. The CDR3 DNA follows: TGTGCCAGTATGAGGCCCACAGGGGGTGGGCAGCCCCAGCATTTT.